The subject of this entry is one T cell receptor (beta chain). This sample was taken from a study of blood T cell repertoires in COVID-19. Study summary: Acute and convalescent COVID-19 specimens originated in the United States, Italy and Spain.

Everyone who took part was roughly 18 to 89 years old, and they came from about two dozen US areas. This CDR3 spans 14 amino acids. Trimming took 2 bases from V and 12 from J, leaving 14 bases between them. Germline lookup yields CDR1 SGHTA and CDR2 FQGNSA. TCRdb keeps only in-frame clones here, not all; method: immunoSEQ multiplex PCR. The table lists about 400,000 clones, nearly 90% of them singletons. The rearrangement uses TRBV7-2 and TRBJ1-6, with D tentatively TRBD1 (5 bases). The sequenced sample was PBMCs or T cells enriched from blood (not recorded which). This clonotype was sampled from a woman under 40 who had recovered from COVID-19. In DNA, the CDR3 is TGTGCCAGCAGCTTAAATTTATACGGGGGACCCCTCCACTTT. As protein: CASSLNLYGGPLHF.